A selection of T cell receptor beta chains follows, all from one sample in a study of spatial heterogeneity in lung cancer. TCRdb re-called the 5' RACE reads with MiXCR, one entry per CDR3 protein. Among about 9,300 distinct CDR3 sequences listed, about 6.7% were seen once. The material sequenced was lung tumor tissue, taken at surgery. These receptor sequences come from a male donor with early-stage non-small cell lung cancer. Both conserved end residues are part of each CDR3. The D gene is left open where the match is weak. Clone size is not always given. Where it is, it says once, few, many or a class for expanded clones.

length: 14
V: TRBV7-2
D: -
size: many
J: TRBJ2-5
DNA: TGTGCCAGCAGCTTACAATCGGGTCGGGAGACCCAGTACTTC
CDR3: CASSLQSGRETQYF

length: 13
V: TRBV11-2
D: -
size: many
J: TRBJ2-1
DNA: TGTGCCAGCAGCTTAGAACAGGGCAATGAGCAGTTCTTC
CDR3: CASSLEQGNEQFF

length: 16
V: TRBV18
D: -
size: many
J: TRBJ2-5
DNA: TGTGCCAGCTCGCTAGGAGTCTACTTAGAGAAAGAGACCCAGTACTTC
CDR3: CASSLGVYLEKETQYF

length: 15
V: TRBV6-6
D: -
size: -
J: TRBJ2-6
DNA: TGTGCCAGCCTCGACCCCCACTCTGGGGCCAACATCCTGACTTTC
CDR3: CASLDPHSGANILTF

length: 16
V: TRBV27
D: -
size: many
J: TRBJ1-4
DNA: TGTGCCAGCTCTTCCAGTCGCACGGGGGCTAATGAAAAACTGTTTTTT
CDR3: CASSSSRTGANEKLFF

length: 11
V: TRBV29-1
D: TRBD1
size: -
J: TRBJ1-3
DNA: TGCGGGACAGGGGCAGGAAACACCATATATTTT
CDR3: CGTGAGNTIYF

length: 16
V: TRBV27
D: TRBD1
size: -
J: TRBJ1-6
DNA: TGTGCCAGCAGCTTCCAAACGGGACAGGCTCGGTCACCCCTCCACTTT
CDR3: CASSFQTGQARSPLHF

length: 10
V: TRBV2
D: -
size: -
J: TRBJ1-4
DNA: TGTGCCAGCAGGGAAGAAAAACTGTTTTTT
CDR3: CASREEKLFF

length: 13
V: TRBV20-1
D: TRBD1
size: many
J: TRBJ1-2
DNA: TGCAGTGCTAGGACAGGGGGGAACTATGGCTACACCTTC
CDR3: CSARTGGNYGYTF

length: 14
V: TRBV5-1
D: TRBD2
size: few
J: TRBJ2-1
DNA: TGCGCCAGCAGCTCGGGACTAGCGGGCAATGAGCAGTTCTTC
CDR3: CASSSGLAGNEQFF

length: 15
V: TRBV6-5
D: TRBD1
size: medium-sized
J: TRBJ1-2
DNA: TGTGCCAGCAGTTACTCGTTACGAGGGGGCCAGGGCTACACCTTC
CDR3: CASSYSLRGGQGYTF

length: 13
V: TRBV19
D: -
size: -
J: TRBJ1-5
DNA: TGTGCTACAGGACTCTATAGCAATCAGCCCCAGCATTTT
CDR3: CATGLYSNQPQHF

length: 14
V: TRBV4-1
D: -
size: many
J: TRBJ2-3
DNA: TGCGCCAGCAGCCAGGAAGGTTGGGCAGATACGCAGTATTTT
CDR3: CASSQEGWADTQYF

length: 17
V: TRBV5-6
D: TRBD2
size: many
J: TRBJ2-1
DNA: TGTGCCAGCAGCTCCTGGACTAGCGGTCTCTCCTACAATGAGCAGTTCTTC
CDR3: CASSSWTSGLSYNEQFF

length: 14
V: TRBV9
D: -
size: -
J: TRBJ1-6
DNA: TGTGCCAGCAGCGTAAGTGGGAATAATTCACCCCTCCACTTT
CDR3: CASSVSGNNSPLHF

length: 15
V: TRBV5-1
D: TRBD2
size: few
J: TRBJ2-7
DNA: TGCGCCAGCAGCTTGGGGGGAAGCGGGGAATACGAGCAGTACTTC
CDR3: CASSLGGSGEYEQYF

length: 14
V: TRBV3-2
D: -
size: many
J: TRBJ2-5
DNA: TGTGCCAGCAGCCAAGACCGCAGGGCGGAGACCCAGTACTTC
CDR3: CASSQDRRAETQYF

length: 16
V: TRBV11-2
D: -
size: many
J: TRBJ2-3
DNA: TGTGCCAGCAGCTTAGAGCAGGCTCTACTCACAGATACGCAGTATTTT
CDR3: CASSLEQALLTDTQYF

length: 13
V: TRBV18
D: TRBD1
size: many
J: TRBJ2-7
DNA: TGTGCCAGCTCACCACCGACAGGGGACGAGCAGTACTTC
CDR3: CASSPPTGDEQYF

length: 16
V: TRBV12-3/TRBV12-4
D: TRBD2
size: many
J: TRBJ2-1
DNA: TGTGCCAGCAGTTCCCTCTTAGCGGGGGACTACAATGAGCAGTTCTTC
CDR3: CASSSLLAGDYNEQFF

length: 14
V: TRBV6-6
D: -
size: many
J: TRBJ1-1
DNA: TGTGCCAGCAGTTACTCTCCAGAACTGTCGGAAGCTTTCTTT
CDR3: CASSYSPELSEAFF

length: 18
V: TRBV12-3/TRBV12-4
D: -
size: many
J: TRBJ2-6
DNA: TGTGCCAGCAGTTTAGGCAGGGCCCCAATCTCTGGGGCCAACGTCCTGACTTTC
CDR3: CASSLGRAPISGANVLTF

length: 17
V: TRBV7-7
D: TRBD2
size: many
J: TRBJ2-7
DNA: TGTGCTAGCAGCTTAGCGCGTAGTGGACTAGTGACCTACGAGCAGTACTTC
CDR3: CASSLARSGLVTYEQYF

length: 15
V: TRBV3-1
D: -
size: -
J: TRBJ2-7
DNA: TGTGCCAGCAGCCGCGATTTGGGGGAGAGGGGTGAGCAGTACTTC
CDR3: CASSRDLGERGEQYF

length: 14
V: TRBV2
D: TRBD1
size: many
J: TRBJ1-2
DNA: TGTGCCAGCAGGGAAGGACAGGCGTCCTATGGCTACACCTTC
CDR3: CASREGQASYGYTF

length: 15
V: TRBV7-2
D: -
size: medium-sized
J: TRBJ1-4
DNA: TGTGCCAGCAGCCCGCGGGACATAGGATATGAAAAACTGTTTTTT
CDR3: CASSPRDIGYEKLFF

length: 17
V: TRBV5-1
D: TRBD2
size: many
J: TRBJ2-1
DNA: TGCGCCAGCAGCTTGGGCGGTCTAGCGGGGGGCGTGAATGAGCAGTTCTTC
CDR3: CASSLGGLAGGVNEQFF

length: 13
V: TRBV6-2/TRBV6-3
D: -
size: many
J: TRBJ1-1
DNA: TGTGCCAGCAGTTATATGAGGTCCGTTGAAGCTTTCTTT
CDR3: CASSYMRSVEAFF

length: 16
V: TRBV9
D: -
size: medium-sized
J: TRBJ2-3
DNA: TGTGCCAGCAGCGTAGGTCCGGGGGTGACGACAGATACGCAGTATTTT
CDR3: CASSVGPGVTTDTQYF

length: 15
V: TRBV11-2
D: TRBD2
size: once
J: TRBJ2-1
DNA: TGTGCCAGCAGCTCTCTAGCGGGGGCCTACAATGAGCAGTTCTTC
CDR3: CASSSLAGAYNEQFF

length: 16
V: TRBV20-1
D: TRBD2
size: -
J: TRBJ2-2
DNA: TGCAGTGCTAGGCCCCCCAAGCGGGGGGTGGCCGGGGAGCTGTTTTTT
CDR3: CSARPPKRGVAGELFF

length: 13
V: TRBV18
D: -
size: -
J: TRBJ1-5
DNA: TGTGCCAGCTCACCGGACATCAATCAGCCCCAGCATTTT
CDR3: CASSPDINQPQHF

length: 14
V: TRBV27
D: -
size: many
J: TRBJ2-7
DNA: TGTGCCAGCAGGCGGCAGGGTACCTCCTACGAGCAGTACTTC
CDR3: CASRRQGTSYEQYF

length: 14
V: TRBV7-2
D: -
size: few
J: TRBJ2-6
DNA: TGTGCCAGCAGCCTAGCTCGGTCCAGCAACGTCCTGACTTTC
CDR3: CASSLARSSNVLTF

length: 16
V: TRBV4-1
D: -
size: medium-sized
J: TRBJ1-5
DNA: TGCGCCAGCAGCCAAGGAGATGGGACACGGGATCAGCCCCAGCATTTT
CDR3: CASSQGDGTRDQPQHF

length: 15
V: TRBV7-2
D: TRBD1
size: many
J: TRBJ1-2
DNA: TGTGCCAGCAGCCATCAGGGGGCGCGGGGCTATGGCTACACCTTC
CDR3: CASSHQGARGYGYTF

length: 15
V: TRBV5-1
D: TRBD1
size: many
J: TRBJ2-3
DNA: TGCGCCAGCAGCCCGGGACAGGCTCTCACAGATACGCAGTATTTT
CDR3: CASSPGQALTDTQYF

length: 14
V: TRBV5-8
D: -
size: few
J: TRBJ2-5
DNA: TGTGCCAGCAGCTTTCTCCAGGCCCAAGAGACCCAGTACTTC
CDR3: CASSFLQAQETQYF

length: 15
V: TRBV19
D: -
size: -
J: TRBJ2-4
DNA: TGTGCCAGTAGTCTGGTCGGGACCTACAAAAACATTCAGTACTTC
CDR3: CASSLVGTYKNIQYF

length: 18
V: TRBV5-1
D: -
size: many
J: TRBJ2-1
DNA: TGCGCCAGCAGCTTGTTAGGCACAGGGACTTCCTCCTACAATGAGCAGTTCTTC
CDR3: CASSLLGTGTSSYNEQFF

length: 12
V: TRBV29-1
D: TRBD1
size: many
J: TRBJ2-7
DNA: TGCAGCGTTGCGGGACAGACCTACGAGCAGTACTTC
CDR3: CSVAGQTYEQYF

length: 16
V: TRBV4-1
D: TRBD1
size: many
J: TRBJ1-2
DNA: TGCGCCAGCAGCCTACGGGACAGGGGACCCGTCTATGGCTACACCTTC
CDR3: CASSLRDRGPVYGYTF

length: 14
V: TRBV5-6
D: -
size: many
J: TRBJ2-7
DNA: TGTGCCAGCAGCTTGCCGACTTTGTCCTACGAGCAGTACTTC
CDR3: CASSLPTLSYEQYF

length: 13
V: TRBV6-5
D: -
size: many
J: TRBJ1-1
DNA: TGTGCCAGCATCTCCCGGAGCGGCACTGAAGCTTTCTTT
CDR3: CASISRSGTEAFF

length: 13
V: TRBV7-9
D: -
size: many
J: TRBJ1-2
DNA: TGTGCCAGCAGCTTTTTTGAGGGTATTGGCTACACCTTC
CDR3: CASSFFEGIGYTF

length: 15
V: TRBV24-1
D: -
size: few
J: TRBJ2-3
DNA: TGTGCCACCAGTGATTTTGGGGGCATTACAGATACGCAGTATTTT
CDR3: CATSDFGGITDTQYF

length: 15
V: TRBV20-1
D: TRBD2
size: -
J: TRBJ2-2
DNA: TGCAGTGCTAACCGACTAGCGGGGGGAACCGGGGAGCTGTTTTTT
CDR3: CSANRLAGGTGELFF

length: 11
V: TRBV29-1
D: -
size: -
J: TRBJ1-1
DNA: TGCAGCGCGGTTGTGTCCACTGAAGCTTTCTTT
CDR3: CSAVVSTEAFF

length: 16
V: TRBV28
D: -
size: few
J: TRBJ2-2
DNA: TGTGCCAGCAGTTTTCCACGCCTAGGGAACACCGGGGAGCTGTTTTTT
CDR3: CASSFPRLGNTGELFF

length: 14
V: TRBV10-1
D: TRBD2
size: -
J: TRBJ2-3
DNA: TGCGCCAGCAGTCCTACTAGCGTGAGGGATACGCAGTATTTT
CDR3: CASSPTSVRDTQYF

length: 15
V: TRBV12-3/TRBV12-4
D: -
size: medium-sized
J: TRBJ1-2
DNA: TGTGCCAGCACTACACGGGGTAAAAGGAACTATGGCTACACCTTC
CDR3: CASTTRGKRNYGYTF

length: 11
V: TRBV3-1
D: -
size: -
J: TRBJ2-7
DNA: TGTGCCAGCGTAGGGCGCTACGAGCAGTACTTC
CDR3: CASVGRYEQYF

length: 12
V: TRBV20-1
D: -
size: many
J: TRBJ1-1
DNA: TGCAGTGCCCGGAAGGACACAGGGCGAGCTTTCTTT
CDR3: CSARKDTGRAFF

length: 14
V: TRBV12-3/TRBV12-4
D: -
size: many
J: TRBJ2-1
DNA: TGTGCCAGCAGCGCGGGGACCTCCTACAATGAGCAGTTCTTC
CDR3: CASSAGTSYNEQFF

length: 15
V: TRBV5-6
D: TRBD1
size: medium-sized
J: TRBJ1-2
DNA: TGTGCCAGCAGCTTTGTGCAGGGGGCAGGCTATGGCTACACCTTC
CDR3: CASSFVQGAGYGYTF